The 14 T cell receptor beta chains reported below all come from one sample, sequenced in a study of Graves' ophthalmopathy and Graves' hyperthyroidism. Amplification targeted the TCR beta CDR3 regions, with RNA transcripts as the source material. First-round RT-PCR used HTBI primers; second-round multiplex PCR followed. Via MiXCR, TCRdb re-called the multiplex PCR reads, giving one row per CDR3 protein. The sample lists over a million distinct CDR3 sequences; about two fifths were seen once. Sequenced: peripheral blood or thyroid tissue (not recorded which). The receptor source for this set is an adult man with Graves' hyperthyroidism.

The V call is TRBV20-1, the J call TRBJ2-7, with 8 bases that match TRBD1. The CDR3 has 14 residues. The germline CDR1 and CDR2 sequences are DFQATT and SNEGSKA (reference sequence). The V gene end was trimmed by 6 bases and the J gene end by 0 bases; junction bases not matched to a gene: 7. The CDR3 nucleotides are TGCAGTGCAAGGGACAGGTTGGCCTCCTACGAGCAGTACTTC. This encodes CSARDRLASYEQYF.

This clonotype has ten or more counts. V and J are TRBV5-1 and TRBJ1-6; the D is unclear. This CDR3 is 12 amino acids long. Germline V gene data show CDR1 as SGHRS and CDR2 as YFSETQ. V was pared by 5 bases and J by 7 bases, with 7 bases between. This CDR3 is CASRSENSPLHF. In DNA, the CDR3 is TGCGCCAGCAGGTCAGAAAATTCACCCCTCCACTTT. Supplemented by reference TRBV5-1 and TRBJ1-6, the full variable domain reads KAGVTQTPRYLIKTRGQQVTLSCSPISGHRSVSWYQQTPGQGLQFLFEYFSETQRNKGNFPGRFSGRQFSNSRSEMNVSTLELGDSALYLCASRSENSPLHFGNGTRLTVT.

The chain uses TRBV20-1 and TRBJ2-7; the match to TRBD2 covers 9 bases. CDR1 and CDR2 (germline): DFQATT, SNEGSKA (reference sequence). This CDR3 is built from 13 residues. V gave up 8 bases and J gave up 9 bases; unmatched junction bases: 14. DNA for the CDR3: TGCAGTTGTGCGGAAGGAGCGGGAGGTATGCAGTACTTC. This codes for CSCAEGAGGMQYF.

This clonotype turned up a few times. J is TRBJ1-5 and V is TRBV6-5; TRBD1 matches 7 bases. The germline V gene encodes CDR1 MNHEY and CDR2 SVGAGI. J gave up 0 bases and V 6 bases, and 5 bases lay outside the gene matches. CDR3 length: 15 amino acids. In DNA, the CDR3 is TGTGCCAGCAGGTCGACAGGGTATAGCAATCAGCCCCAGCATTTT. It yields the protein CASRSTGYSNQPQHF.

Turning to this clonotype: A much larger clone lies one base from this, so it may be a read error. The CDR3 is CANSSRMDGFNQPQHF. The CDR3 region has the DNA TGTGCCAACAGCTCGCGTATGGACGGCTTCAATCAGCCCCAGCATTTT. The rearrangement uses TRBV7-8 and TRBJ1-5; D is unclear. The CDR3 covers 16 residues. Germline-derived CDR1 and CDR2 are SGHVS and FQNEAQ.

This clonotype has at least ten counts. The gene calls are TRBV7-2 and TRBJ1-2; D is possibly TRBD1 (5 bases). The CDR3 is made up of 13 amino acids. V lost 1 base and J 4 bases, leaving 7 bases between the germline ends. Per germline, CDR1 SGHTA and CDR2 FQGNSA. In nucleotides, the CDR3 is TGTGCCAGCAGCTTAGGGGACGGCTATGGCTACACCTTC. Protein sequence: CASSLGDGYGYTF.

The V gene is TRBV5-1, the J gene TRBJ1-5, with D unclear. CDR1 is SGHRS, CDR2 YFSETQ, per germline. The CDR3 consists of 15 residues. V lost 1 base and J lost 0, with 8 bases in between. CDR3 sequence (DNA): TGCGCCAGCAGCTTGCTCCCGCATAGCAATCAGCCCCAGCATTTT. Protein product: CASSLLPHSNQPQHF.

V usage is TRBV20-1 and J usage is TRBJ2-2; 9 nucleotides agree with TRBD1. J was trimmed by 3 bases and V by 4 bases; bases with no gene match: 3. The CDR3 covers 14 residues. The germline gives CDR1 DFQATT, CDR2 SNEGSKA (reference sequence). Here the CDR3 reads CSAMRDRDTGELFF. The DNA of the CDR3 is TGCAGTGCTATGAGGGACAGGGACACCGGGGAGCTGTTTTTT.

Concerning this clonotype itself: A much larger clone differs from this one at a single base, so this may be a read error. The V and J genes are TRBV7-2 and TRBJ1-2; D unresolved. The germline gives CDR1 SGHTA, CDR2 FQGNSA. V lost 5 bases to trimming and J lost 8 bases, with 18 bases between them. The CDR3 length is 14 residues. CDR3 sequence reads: CASSPDRRETGYTF. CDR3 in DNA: TGTGCCAGCAGCCCGGACCGGAGGGAGACCGGCTACACCTTC.

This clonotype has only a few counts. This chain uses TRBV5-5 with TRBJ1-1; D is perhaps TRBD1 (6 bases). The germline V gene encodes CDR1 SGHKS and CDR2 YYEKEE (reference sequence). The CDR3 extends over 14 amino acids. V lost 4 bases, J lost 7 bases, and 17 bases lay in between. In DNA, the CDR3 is TGTGCCAGCAGCCCCTCTCTTGGGGGCGGTGAAGCTTTCTTT. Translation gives CASSPSLGGGEAFF.

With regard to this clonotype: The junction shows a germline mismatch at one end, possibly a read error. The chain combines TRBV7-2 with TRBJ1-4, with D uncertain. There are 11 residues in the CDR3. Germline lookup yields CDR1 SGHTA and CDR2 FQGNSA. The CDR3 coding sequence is TGCGCCGGCAGCCAAGGGAGAAAACTGTTTTTT. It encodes CAGSQGRKLFF.

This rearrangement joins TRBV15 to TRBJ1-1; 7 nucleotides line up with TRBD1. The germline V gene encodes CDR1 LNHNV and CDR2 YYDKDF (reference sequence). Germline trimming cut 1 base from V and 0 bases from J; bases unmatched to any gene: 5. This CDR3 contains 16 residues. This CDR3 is CATSRGGTAMNTEAFF. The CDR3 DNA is TGTGCCACCAGCAGAGGAGGGACAGCAATGAACACTGAAGCTTTCTTT.

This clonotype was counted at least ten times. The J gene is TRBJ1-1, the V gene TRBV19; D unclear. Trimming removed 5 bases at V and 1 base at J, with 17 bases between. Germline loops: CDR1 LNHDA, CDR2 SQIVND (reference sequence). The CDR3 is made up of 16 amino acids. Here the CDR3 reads CASSLQPQNPNTEAFF. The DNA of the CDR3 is TGTGCCAGTAGTCTCCAACCACAGAACCCGAACACTGAAGCTTTCTTT.

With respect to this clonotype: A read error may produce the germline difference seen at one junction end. CDR3 coding DNA: TGTGCCAGCACTCCTTTTCCGGGACAGGGGAAAGAGCCCCAGTACTTC. This encodes CASTPFPGQGKEPQYF. The chain carries TRBV7-7 and TRBJ2-5; 10 bases match TRBD1. Germline V gene lookup returns CDR1 SSHAT and CDR2 FNYEAQ (reference sequence). The CDR3 extends over 16 amino acids.